Listed below are T cell receptor beta chains from one sample, sequenced in a study of T cells after posttransplantation cyclophosphamide. Measured with immunoSEQ multiplex PCR; TCRdb has only the in-frame clones, and not every one. Singletons are absent from the sample, which has about 12,000 clones. Sequencing input: PBMCs. All receptors come from a woman in her thirties or forties in good health, CMV-negative, and a related stem cell transplant donor. The CDR3 runs from the conserved cysteine through the conserved F or W. Each record gives: V gene, clone size, D gene, J gene, CDR3 length, CDR3 protein, CDR3 DNA. D genes are given only for firm matches. Not every row has a clone size; where given, it reads once, few, many or a size class.

>TRBV19|many|NA|TRBJ2-7|13
CASSMGAPYEQYF
TGTGCCAGTAGCATGGGGGCACCCTACGAGCAGTACTTC
>TRBV28|many|TRBD1|TRBJ2-7|14
CASRQTGTVYEQYF
TGTGCCAGCAGGCAAACCGGGACAGTGTACGAGCAGTACTTC
>TRBV19|many|NA|TRBJ2-1|15
CASRVDRSSYNEQFF
TGTGCCAGTAGAGTAGACAGGAGCTCCTACAATGAGCAGTTCTTC
>TRBV7-9|NA|TRBD2|TRBJ2-3|18
CASSPEPGLAGATDTQYF
TGTGCCAGCAGCCCGGAGCCGGGACTAGCGGGAGCGACAGATACGCAGTATTTT
>TRBV5-6|many|NA|TRBJ2-3|15
CASSLPAGSTDTQYF
TGTGCCAGCAGCTTGCCAGCCGGGAGCACAGATACGCAGTATTTT
>TRBV6-6|many|NA|TRBJ1-5|15
CASSYSTPQNQPQHF
TGTGCCAGCAGTTACTCGACACCCCAGAATCAGCCCCAGCATTTT
>TRBV10-3|many|TRBD2|TRBJ2-3|16
CAISEGRTSGTDTQYF
TGTGCCATCAGTGAGGGGCGGACTAGCGGCACAGATACGCAGTATTTT
>TRBV27|many|NA|TRBJ2-1|14
CASSSGLLYNEQFF
TGTGCCAGCAGTTCGGGACTCTTATACAATGAGCAGTTCTTC
>TRBV7-3|many|NA|TRBJ2-3|13
CASSSYLEDTQYF
TGTGCCAGCAGCTCCTACCTCGAAGATACGCAGTATTTT
>TRBV2|many|TRBD2|TRBJ2-3|14
CASSRTSVTDTQYF
TGTGCCAGCAGTCGGACTAGCGTAACAGATACGCAGTATTTT
>TRBV29-1|many|NA|TRBJ2-3|14
CSVLELSSTDTQYF
TGCAGCGTCCTTGAACTCTCTAGCACAGATACGCAGTATTTT
>TRBV30|NA|TRBD1|TRBJ2-5|14
CAWSWGQGEETQYF
TGTGCCTGGAGTTGGGGACAGGGGGAAGAGACCCAGTACTTC
>TRBV5-4|many|TRBD2|TRBJ2-2|14
CASSPAGLTGELFF
TGTGCCAGCAGCCCAGCGGGGCTCACCGGGGAGCTGTTTTTT
>TRBV7-3|many|NA|TRBJ2-1|12
CASSLIQGEQFF
TGTGCCAGCAGCTTGATACAGGGTGAGCAGTTCTTC
>TRBV7-3|many|TRBD1|TRBJ2-5|18
CASSLGPDRGRPGETQYF
TGTGCCAGCAGCTTAGGTCCGGACAGGGGGCGCCCCGGAGAGACCCAGTACTTC
>TRBV28|many|NA|TRBJ1-1|13
CASSLYRDTEAFF
TGTGCCAGCAGTTTGTACAGGGACACTGAAGCTTTCTTT
>TRBV12-3/TRBV12-4|many|NA|TRBJ1-5|14
CASRPTWSDQPQHF
TGTGCCAGCAGACCTACCTGGAGCGATCAGCCCCAGCATTTT
>TRBV11-2|many|NA|TRBJ2-2|16
CASSLVSAGNTGELFF
TGTGCCAGCAGCTTAGTCTCAGCGGGGAACACCGGGGAGCTGTTTTTT
>TRBV11-2|many|NA|TRBJ2-3|17
CASSFSGGTGRSDTQYF
TGTGCCAGCAGCTTTTCGGGGGGGACAGGGCGATCAGATACGCAGTATTTT
>TRBV5-5|many|TRBD1|TRBJ2-7|17
CASSLGGLDRGFYEQYF
TGTGCCAGCAGCTTGGGGGGTCTGGACAGGGGGTTCTACGAGCAGTACTTC
>TRBV5-1|medium-sized|TRBD1|TRBJ1-6|13
CASRDRDNSPLHF
TGCGCCAGCAGGGACAGGGATAATTCACCCCTCCACTTT
>TRBV10-1|many|TRBD1|TRBJ2-7|15
CASSGSGTGTYEQYF
TGCGCCAGCAGTGGCTCCGGGACAGGGACCTACGAGCAGTACTTC
>TRBV19|many|NA|TRBJ2-2|16
CASSSLIGVNTGELFF
TGTGCCAGTAGTAGTCTGATCGGGGTGAACACCGGGGAGCTGTTTTTT
>TRBV2|many|TRBD1|TRBJ2-2|15
CASRIQGQTPGELFF
TGTGCCAGCAGGATACAGGGGCAAACGCCCGGGGAGCTGTTTTTT
>TRBV5-1|many|TRBD1|TRBJ2-5|14
CASSFQQGGETQYF
TGCGCCAGCAGCTTCCAACAGGGGGGCGAGACCCAGTACTTC
>TRBV12-3/TRBV12-4|many|TRBD1|TRBJ1-1|14
CASSPGQSNTEAFF
TGTGCCAGCAGCCCGGGACAGTCGAACACTGAAGCTTTCTTT
>TRBV28|many|TRBD2|TRBJ2-1|16
CASSSSTSGSYNEQFF
TGTGCCAGCAGTTCCTCGACTAGCGGGAGTTACAATGAGCAGTTCTTC
>TRBV5-5|many|NA|TRBJ2-2|12
CASSSYSGELFF
TGTGCCAGCAGCTCATACTCCGGGGAGCTGTTTTTT
>TRBV7-3|few|NA|TRBJ2-7|19
CASSSVRDFRAWAPGEQYF
TGTGCCAGCAGCTCCGTACGGGACTTTAGGGCCTGGGCCCCGGGCGAGCAGTACTTC